One sample yielded the 24 T cell receptor beta chains listed below, sequenced in a study of CD8+CD57+ T cells in acquired aplastic anemia. Patients sequenced had flow cytometry evidence of CD8+CD57+ cell expansion. Investigators profiled TCR beta VDJ and CDR3 from genomic DNA template. MiXCR, run by TCRdb on the reads, gives a single entry per CDR3 protein. The repertoire consists of roughly 200,000 distinct CDR3 sequences, with 50% to 65% occurring once and the leading ten covering approximately 40%. The sequenced sample was sorted CD4+, CD8+, or CD8+CD57+ T cells (not recorded which) from PBMCs. These TCRs come from a human donor with aplastic anemia.

This clonotype was recorded many times. The rearrangement joins TRBV20-1 to TRBJ2-3, with 7 bases aligning to TRBD2. Unmatched junction bases numbered 9, after V lost 3 bases and J lost 3 bases. This CDR3 region has 15 residues. The germline V gene encodes CDR1 DFQATT and CDR2 SNEGSKA (reference sequence). This CDR3 reads CSASGGFMTTDTQYF. For the CDR3, the DNA is TGCAGTGCTAGCGGGGGGTTTATGACGACAGATACGCAGTATTTT.

This clonotype came up a few times. The chain employs TRBV15 and TRBJ1-5; TRBD1 is a possible D gene (5 bases). Between the trimmed V and J ends, which lost 5 bases and 3 bases, there was a span of 14 bases. This CDR3 comprises 15 residues. Germline V gene data show CDR1 as LNHNV and CDR2 as YYDKDF (reference sequence). CDR3 sequence reads: CATSREPGPNQPQHF. DNA of the CDR3: TGTGCCACCAGCCGCGAACCGGGACCCAATCAGCCCCAGCATTTT.

A single count supports this clonotype. V is TRBV24-1 and J is TRBJ2-3; a possible D gene is TRBD1 (7 bases). CDR3 size: 15 residues. The V and J ends lost 3 bases and 2 bases respectively, with 11 bases between them. In germline, CDR1 is KGHDR, CDR2 SFDVKD. The CDR3 protein is CATSDAGQTTDTQYF. The CDR3 bases are TGTGCCACCAGTGATGCGGGACAGACCACAGATACGCAGTATTTT.

This clonotype was counted many times. This rearrangement joins TRBV6-4 to TRBJ2-1, with D perhaps given as TRBD1 or TRBD2 (5 bases each). This CDR3 is built from 15 residues. Germline V gene data show CDR1 as MRHNA and CDR2 as SNTAGT. Trimming shortened V by 3 bases and J by 4 bases, and 13 bases separated the two germline ends. CDR3 in amino acids: CASSELGTAYNEQFF. In nucleotides, the CDR3 is TGTGCCAGCAGTGAGTTGGGGACGGCATACAATGAGCAGTTCTTC.

This clonotype was counted only a few times. The chain couples TRBV20-1 to TRBJ2-7; 10 bases are shared with TRBD2. The CDR3 has 14 residues. V gave up 6 bases and J gave up 5 bases; unmatched junction bases: 10. CDR1 is DFQATT and CDR2 is SNEGSKA in the germline V gene (reference sequence). CDR3 DNA: TGCAGTGCCCTAGCCCTAGCGGGAGTAGACGAGCAGTACTTC. This translates into CSALALAGVDEQYF.

This chain connects TRBV20-1 to TRBJ1-2; 7 bases match TRBD1. V was pared by 6 bases and J by 4 bases, with 8 bases of the junction left unmatched. CDR1 is DFQATT, CDR2 SNEGSKA, per germline (reference sequence). This CDR3 has 13 amino acids. The CDR3 reads CSAISGQLYGYTF. CDR3 sequence (DNA): TGCAGTGCAATTTCGGGACAGCTCTATGGCTACACCTTC.

The chain carries TRBV9 and TRBJ2-2, with TRBD2 matching 9 bases. The CDR3 has 16 amino acids. Unmatched junction bases numbered 6, after V lost 0 bases and J lost 6 bases. Looked up from germline, CDR1 is SGDLS and CDR2 is YYNGEE. The DNA for the CDR3 is TGTGCCAGCAGCGTAGGCGGACTAGCGTTATCCGGGGAGCTGTTTTTT. Translating gives CASSVGGLALSGELFF.

This clonotype was detected once. The chain uses TRBV29-1 and TRBJ2-1, with 9 bases fitting TRBD2. Losses at the gene ends were 5 bases for V and 6 bases for J; bases not matched to a gene: 2. This CDR3 is built from 12 residues. Per the germline V gene, CDR1 is SQVTM and CDR2 is ANQGSEA. CDR3 sequence reads: CSVLAGSNEQFF. DNA of the CDR3: TGCAGCGTTCTAGCGGGAAGCAATGAGCAGTTCTTC.

The J gene is TRBJ1-5, the V gene TRBV7-9, with D tentatively TRBD1 (5 bases). Trimming shortened V by 5 bases and J by 4 bases, and 15 bases separated the two germline ends. Germline V lookup: CDR1 SEHNR, CDR2 FQNEAQ (reference sequence). CDR3 length equals 15 residues. CDR3 bases: TGTGCCAGCAGCCCAGGGATCGTCGGGAATCAGCCCCAGCATTTT. Amino acids: CASSPGIVGNQPQHF. The variable domain in full, with the rest retrieved from reference TRBV7-9 and TRBJ1-5, is DTGVSQNPRHKITKRGQNVTFRCDPISEHNRLYWYRQTLGQGPEFLTYFQNEAQLEKSRLLSDRFSAERPKGSFSTLEIQRTEQGDSAMYLCASSPGIVGNQPQHFGDGTRLSIL.

The chain joins TRBV9 to TRBJ2-3; the match to TRBD2 covers 7 bases. V lost 0 bases to trimming and J lost 5 bases; unmatched junction nucleotides: 9. The germline V gene encodes CDR1 SGDLS and CDR2 YYNGEE. This CDR3 comprises 16 residues. The CDR3 loop reads CASSVVGAGSGDTQYF. The CDR3 nucleotides read TGTGCCAGCAGCGTAGTCGGAGCGGGATCCGGAGATACGCAGTATTTT.

Many counts were recorded for this clonotype. CDR3 bases: TGTGCCACCAGTGCAGGGAGAGAGACCCAGTACTTC. It translates to CATSAGRETQYF. The chain combines TRBV24-1 with TRBJ2-5, with D possibly being TRBD1 or TRBD2 (5 bases each). V was cut by 5 bases and J by 4 bases, with 7 bases left in between. This CDR3 spans 12 amino acids. Germline CDR1 is KGHDR and CDR2 is SFDVKD.

The rearrangement joins TRBV7-2 to TRBJ2-5; 8 nucleotides agree with TRBD2. CDR1 is SGHTA, CDR2 FQGNSA, per germline. The J segment lost 7 bases and the V segment lost 5 bases, leaving 12 bases of the junction unmatched. The CDR3 runs 15 residues. The CDR3 nucleotides read TGTGCCAGCAGCGCCCCGGAGCGGGAGTATGGGACCCAGTACTTC. It yields the protein CASSAPEREYGTQYF.

In this sample, this clonotype turned up a few times. V and J are TRBV27 and TRBJ1-2, with unresolved D. Germline CDR1 MNHEY, CDR2 SMNVEV (reference sequence). The CDR3 covers 15 residues. The V end was cut by 2 bases, the J end by 6 bases, with 16 bases between. This CDR3 is CASSLKTPSEHGYTF. DNA of the CDR3: TGTGCCAGCAGTTTAAAAACGCCCTCTGAGCATGGCTACACCTTC.

This clonotype was recorded many times. The CDR3 loop reads CASSGGQGDMAGELFF. The CDR3, as DNA: TGTGCCAGCAGTGGGGGACAGGGAGATATGGCCGGGGAGCTGTTTTTT. The chain recombines TRBV6-1 with TRBJ2-2; 9 bases fit TRBD1. The V segment lost 4 bases and the J segment 6 bases; nucleotides outside the gene matches: 9. This CDR3 contains 16 residues. From germline, CDR1 is MNHNS and CDR2 SASEGT.

The CDR3 sequence: CATSRVRLGFHAPDTQYF. CDR3 nucleotides: TGTGCCACCAGCAGAGTAAGACTAGGGTTTCACGCGCCGGATACGCAGTATTTT. This chain links TRBV15 with TRBJ2-3; D perhaps matches TRBD2 (6 bases). V was trimmed by 1 base and J by 6 bases, leaving 23 bases between them. The CDR3 contains 18 residues. CDR1 and CDR2 (germline): LNHNV, YYDKDF (reference sequence).

The chain has TRBV27 and TRBJ2-7, with D maybe TRBD1 (5 bases). This CDR3 has 13 residues. CDR1 and CDR2 from the germline V gene are MNHEY and SMNVEV (reference sequence). V lost 2 bases to trimming and J lost 5 bases, with 10 bases between them. CDR3 DNA: TGTGCCAGCAGTTTAGGGCAGGGCCACGAGCAGTACTTC. It encodes CASSLGQGHEQYF.

This clonotype was counted between two and nine times. The rearrangement links TRBV6-1 to TRBJ1-4; D may be TRBD1 (6 bases). This CDR3 has 16 amino acids. The V gene lost 0 bases and the J gene lost 3 bases, with 11 bases spanning the gap. The V gene's germline CDR1 is MNHNS and CDR2 SASEGT. The CDR3 coding sequence is TGTGCCAGCAGTGAAGCAATAGGACAGTCTAATGAAAAACTGTTTTTT. Protein product: CASSEAIGQSNEKLFF.

This chain uses TRBV11-2 with TRBJ1-1, with unresolved D. This CDR3 contains 11 residues. The germline gives CDR1 SGHAT, CDR2 FQNNGV. V lost 6 bases to trimming and J lost 6 bases, with 8 bases between them. The CDR3 is CASSPWAEAFF. CDR3 bases: TGTGCCAGCAGTCCCTGGGCTGAAGCTTTCTTT.

This rearrangement joins TRBV24-1 to TRBJ2-1, with a possible D match to TRBD1 (5 bases). Germline V gene sequence: CDR1 KGHDR, CDR2 SFDVKD. The CDR3 sequence is 13 residues long. The germline V and J ends were trimmed by 3 bases and 8 bases, with 10 bases remaining between them. CDR3 nucleotides: TGTGCCACCAGTGATGAAAAGGGGTATGAGCAGTTCTTC. Residues: CATSDEKGYEQFF.

With respect to this clonotype: A single base separates this from a much larger clone, so it may be a read error. The chain is built from TRBV27 and TRBJ2-7; TRBD2 matches at 7 bases. Germline CDR1 is MNHEY and CDR2 is SMNVEV (reference sequence). There are 13 residues in the CDR3. In DNA, the CDR3 is TGTACCAGCAGTTTCGGGGAGGGCTACGAGCAGTACTTC. As protein: CTSSFGEGYEQYF.

The chain recombines TRBV7-2 with TRBJ2-3; a weak D match, TRBD2 (6 bases). CDR1 is SGHTA, CDR2 FQGNSA, per germline. The CDR3 covers 13 residues. Trimming left V 8 bases short and J 6 bases short, with 15 bases between. This CDR3 is CASAIGRGDTQYF. For the CDR3, the DNA is TGTGCCAGCGCTATAGGCCGGGGGGATACGCAGTATTTT.

The chain combines TRBV7-9 with TRBJ1-6, with D tentatively TRBD1 (6 bases). Per the germline V gene, CDR1 is SEHNR and CDR2 is FQNEAQ (reference sequence). The CDR3 is 15 residues long. Deletions cut 5 bases from V and 8 bases from J, with 16 bases between. CDR3 DNA: TGTGCCAGCAGCGCCGAGGGGGACTCGTATTCACCCCTCCACTTT. Protein sequence: CASSAEGDSYSPLHF.

The chain couples TRBV5-1 to TRBJ1-1; 8 bases align to TRBD1. The junction had 7 bases not matched to a gene; V was cut back by 2 bases and J by 1 base. The CDR3 has 16 residues. Germline CDR1 and CDR2: SGHRS and YFSETQ. For the CDR3, the DNA is TGCGCCAGCAGCTTACTCTTAGGACAGGGGAACACTGAAGCTTTCTTT. The encoded protein is CASSLLLGQGNTEAFF.

This rearrangement joins TRBV9 to TRBJ2-1; no clear D gene. Trimming left V 4 bases short and J 8 bases short, with 7 bases between. The CDR3 runs 11 residues. CDR1 SGDLS and CDR2 YYNGEE come from the germline V gene. Here the CDR3 reads CASSRYHEQFF. As DNA, the CDR3 is TGTGCCAGCAGCCGTTATCATGAGCAGTTCTTC.